These 17 T cell receptor beta chains share one sample of origin, sequenced in a study of beta chain features in type 1 diabetes. Sequencing targeted expressed TCRB transcripts, as all isolated RNA had been reverse transcribed. Clones were sequenced by immunoSEQ multiplex PCR, and TCRdb holds only the in-frame ones, with some missing. The sample lists about 59,000 clones, over 50% seen once, with around 2.2% in the top ten. The specimen was Tregs from blood. Receptors were obtained from a woman in her late teens or twenties in good health.

This clone was observed a single time. This rearrangement joins TRBV28 to TRBJ2-7; 9 bases map to TRBD2. This CDR3 has 13 amino acids. With V trimmed by 6 bases and J by 2 bases, 2 bases remained unmatched. CDR1 is MDHEN and CDR2 is SYDVKM in the germline V gene. The CDR3 here is CASRAGGTYEQYF. CDR3 sequence (DNA): TGTGCCAGCAGGGCGGGAGGGACCTACGAGCAGTACTTC.

The V call is TRBV29-1, the J call TRBJ2-7, with TRBD1 identical over 9 bases. There are 14 residues in the CDR3. Germline V lookup: CDR1 SQVTM, CDR2 ANQGSEA. Germline trimming cut 3 bases from V and 2 bases from J; bases unmatched to any gene: 5. CDR3 amino acids: CSVETGTGPYEQYF. CDR3 nucleotide sequence: TGCAGCGTTGAGACCGGGACAGGGCCCTACGAGCAGTACTTC.

Only a few counts were recorded for this clone. The chain joins TRBV5-1 to TRBJ1-2; D is perhaps TRBD1 (5 bases). There are 15 residues in the CDR3. Trimming removed 7 bases from V and 4 bases from J, with 20 bases in between. Per germline, CDR1 SGHRS and CDR2 YFSETQ. CDR3 amino acids: CASSRDGGLSYGYTF. In nucleotides, the CDR3 is TGCGCCAGCTCGCGGGACGGAGGGCTCTCCTATGGCTACACCTTC.

The chain is built from TRBV7-9 and TRBJ1-2; TRBD1 agrees at 7 bases. Unmatched junction bases numbered 6, after V lost 5 bases and J lost 3 bases. Germline V CDR1 and CDR2: SEHNR, FQNEAQ (reference sequence). The CDR3 has 14 amino acids. For the CDR3, the DNA is TGTGCCAGCAGCCTACATCAGGGGGACTATGGCTACACCTTC. Amino acid sequence: CASSLHQGDYGYTF.

V is TRBV7-9 and J is TRBJ1-2; D is perhaps TRBD1 (6 bases). There are 14 residues in the CDR3. Germline CDR1 and CDR2: SEHNR and FQNEAQ (reference sequence). V shed 1 base and J shed 5 bases, with 11 bases lying between them. CDR3 coding DNA: TGTGCCAGCAGCTTAGGCGCTACAGGGTATGGCTACACCTTC. It translates to CASSLGATGYGYTF.

This chain uses TRBV6-5 with TRBJ1-3; unclear D gene. CDR3 length: 12 residues. Germline assignment: CDR1 MNHEY and CDR2 SVGAGI. Trimming removed 4 bases from V and 2 bases from J, with 3 bases in between. CDR3 protein: CASSSPGNTIYF. DNA of the CDR3: TGTGCCAGCAGTTCTCCTGGAAACACCATATATTTT.

V is TRBV6-1 and J is TRBJ2-3; 9 bases map to TRBD2. Germline V gene lookup returns CDR1 MNHNS and CDR2 SASEGT. V shed 6 bases and J 1 base; nucleotides not matched to a gene: 5. The CDR3 consists of 15 residues. CDR3 amino acids: CASRTRGGGTDTQYF. CDR3 DNA: TGTGCCAGCAGAACGCGGGGGGGTGGCACAGATACGCAGTATTTT.

The chain has TRBV19 and TRBJ2-5; 9 positions agree with TRBD2. The J segment lost 2 bases and the V segment lost 5 bases, leaving 6 bases of the junction unmatched. The CDR3 has 15 residues. Per the germline V gene, CDR1 is LNHDA and CDR2 is SQIVND (reference sequence). In DNA form, the CDR3 reads TGTGCCAGTAGTGACCGGACTAGCGTACAAGAGACCCAGTACTTC. Encoded protein: CASSDRTSVQETQYF.

The rearrangement joins TRBV29-1 to TRBJ1-2; D uncertain. This CDR3 spans 15 amino acids. Trimming took 0 bases from V and 0 from J, leaving 11 bases between them. Germline-derived CDR1 and CDR2 are SQVTM and ANQGSEA. CDR3 sequence (DNA): TGCAGCGTTGAAGAGAGAACTCTTGCTAACTATGGCTACACCTTC. It specifies CSVEERTLANYGYTF.

This rearrangement joins TRBV6-1 to TRBJ2-7; the D gene is possibly TRBD1 (6 bases). Trimming left V 11 bases short and J 8 bases short, with 16 bases between. Germline V gene data show CDR1 as MNHNS and CDR2 as SASEGT. The CDR3 is made up of 11 amino acids. The CDR3 here is CAADTQGQQYF. The CDR3 DNA reads as TGTGCCGCGGACACCCAGGGGCAGCAGTACTTC.

The chain recombines TRBV27 with TRBJ2-2, with 11 nucleotides matching TRBD2. This CDR3 comprises 16 residues. Germline trimming cut 8 bases from V and 6 bases from J; bases unmatched to any gene: 11. Germline V CDR1 and CDR2: MNHEY, SMNVEV (reference sequence). Here the CDR3 DNA reads TGTGCCAGCCGTAGCGGGAGGGGAGTTTTTTCCGGGGAGCTGTTTTTT. Translated: CASRSGRGVFSGELFF.

The CDR3, as DNA: TGTGCCAGCAGCTCCGGGACTTTCTCGGGCACAGATACGCAGTATTTT. Amino acid sequence: CASSSGTFSGTDTQYF. The V call is TRBV7-2, the J call TRBJ2-3, with a weak D call TRBD2 (6 bases). The CDR3 is made up of 16 amino acids. V was clipped by 4 bases and J by 1 base, with 15 bases between them. In germline, CDR1 is SGHTA, CDR2 FQGNSA.

This rearrangement joins TRBV6-5 to TRBJ1-1, with a weak D call TRBD1 (5 bases). Trimming removed 4 bases at V and 1 base at J, with 7 bases between. The CDR3 runs 13 residues. Germline-derived CDR1 and CDR2 are MNHEY and SVGAGI. The CDR3 DNA is TGTGCCAGCAGTTCCAGGGAGAACACTGAAGCTTTCTTT. Its protein product is CASSSRENTEAFF.

The V gene is TRBV4-2, the J gene TRBJ2-5, with 8 bases identical to TRBD1. The CDR3 runs 16 residues. V trimming: 4 bases; J trimming: 5 bases; junction bases outside the gene matches: 12. From germline, CDR1 is LGHNA and CDR2 YNFKEQ. The CDR3, as DNA: TGTGCCAGCAGCCTAGGGACAGGAGGGGACCTGGAGACCCAGTACTTC. Protein product: CASSLGTGGDLETQYF.

The sample holds one count of this clone. The rearrangement joins TRBV29-1 to TRBJ1-5, with 10 bases identical to TRBD1. V shed 6 bases, J shed 0 bases, and the junction held 8 bases outside the gene matches. CDR1 and CDR2 from the germline V gene are SQVTM and ANQGSEA. The CDR3 totals 16 residues. The CDR3 spells CSVPGQGRDSNQPQHF. CDR3 coding DNA: TGCAGCGTCCCGGGACAGGGGAGGGATAGCAATCAGCCCCAGCATTTT.

This chain uses TRBV7-8 with TRBJ2-3; 11 bases are shared with TRBD2. The CDR3 sequence is 15 residues long. Germline assignment: CDR1 SGHVS and CDR2 FQNEAQ. V trimming: 5 bases; J trimming: 4 bases; junction bases outside the gene matches: 5. CDR3 nucleotide sequence: TGTGCCAGCAGCCGACTAGCGGGGCTTGCAGATACGCAGTATTTT. Its protein product is CASSRLAGLADTQYF.

This clone was recorded a few times. V gene TRBV7-3 combines with J gene TRBJ2-1, with TRBD1 identical over 10 bases. Germline lookup yields CDR1 SGHTA and CDR2 FQGTGA. The CDR3 has 18 amino acids. The V gene end was trimmed by 1 base and the J gene end by 2 bases; junction bases not matched to a gene: 8. This chain's CDR3 is CASSLKGPGQGTYNEQFF. The CDR3 DNA is TGTGCCAGCAGCTTAAAGGGTCCGGGACAGGGGACCTACAATGAGCAGTTCTTC. Looking up the rest from reference TRBV7-3 and TRBJ2-1 gives the full variable domain: GAGVSQTPSNKVTEKGKYVELRCDPISGHTALYWYRQSLGQGPEFLIYFQGTGAADDSGLPNDRFFAVRPEGSVSTLKIQRTERGDSAVYLCASSLKGPGQGTYNEQFFGPGTRLTVL.